This TCR beta chain is from a study of post-analysis software for immune sequencing data. The study, taken as a whole, reports: Higher frequency in patients than in controls was seen for roughly five TRBV segments, with TRBV5-6, TRBV5-1 and TRBV20-1 among them.

Germline V gene lookup returns CDR1 MNHNS and CDR2 SASEGT. This CDR3 is 10 amino acids long. Turning to this clonotype: Its antigen is not known.

Built from TCR beta cDNA, the libraries had unique molecular identifiers in them. Each CDR3 protein gets one entry after TCRdb re-called the PCR reads with MiXCR. The sample has about 560,000 distinct CDR3 sequences, roughly 46% seen once; the top ten hold around 1.7%. This clonotype originated in a girl between 5 and 17 years old with multiple sclerosis. V and J are TRBV6-1 and TRBJ2-5; D is undetermined. The tail of the sequence fits TRBJ2-7 better, so the J call may be wrong. The material sequenced was blood. CDR3 nucleotide sequence: TGTGCCAGCGCATCAAACGAGCAGTACTTC. Protein: CASASNEQYF.